The 15 T cell receptor beta chains listed next were all sequenced from one sample in a study of CD4 T cells in relation to SARS-CoV-2 and coronaviruses. Produced via immunoSEQ multiplex PCR; TCRdb's table is partial and in-frame only. The table includes 35,000 to 45,000 clones, over 70% detected once. Their antigen targets remain unknown. Sequencing was carried out using naive CD4+ T cells from PBMCs, cultured in vitro. Subset meaning: naive CD4+ T cells isolated by negative enrichment. These TCRs come from an adult with COVID-19.

The chain combines TRBV6-5 with TRBJ1-1, with 11 positions matching TRBD1. V was clipped by 5 bases and J by 5 bases; unmatched bases: 4. Germline-derived CDR1 and CDR2 are MNHEY and SVGAGI. The CDR3 totals 14 residues. For the CDR3, the DNA is TGTGCCAGCAGTCACCGGGACAGGGGGACTGAAGCTTTCTTT. It encodes CASSHRDRGTEAFF.

This clone was recorded a few times. The V and J genes are TRBV19 and TRBJ1-5, with D possibly being TRBD1 (6 bases). The V end was cut by 5 bases, the J end by 4 bases, with 12 bases between. The CDR3 has 14 amino acids. Germline loops: CDR1 LNHDA, CDR2 SQIVND (reference sequence). The CDR3 protein is CASSQAGVNQPQHF. In nucleotides, the CDR3 is TGTGCCAGTAGTCAGGCAGGGGTGAATCAGCCCCAGCATTTT.

This sequence joins TRBV18 and TRBJ1-4; 7 bases match TRBD1. Germline loops: CDR1 KGHSH, CDR2 LQKENI. The CDR3 contains 16 residues. V lost 5 bases to trimming and J lost 7 bases; unmatched junction nucleotides: 13. The CDR3 DNA follows: TGTGCCAGCTCAGCCAGATCCGGGACAGTGAGTGAAAAACTGTTTTTT. Amino acid sequence: CASSARSGTVSEKLFF.

V usage is TRBV7-6 and J usage is TRBJ1-2, with a weak D call TRBD1 (6 bases). The V end was cut by 1 base, the J end by 8 bases, with 17 bases between. Looked up from germline, CDR1 is SGHVS and CDR2 is FNYEAQ. The CDR3 loop spans 15 amino acids. Written as DNA, the CDR3 is TGTGCCAGCAGCTTAGGGACAGACCCTTCTTTCGGCTACACCTTC. It yields the protein CASSLGTDPSFGYTF.

The V call is TRBV9, the J call TRBJ2-7; no clear D gene. Trimming stripped 0 bases from V and 0 bases from J, with 7 bases between. The germline gives CDR1 SGDLS, CDR2 YYNGEE. The CDR3 loop spans 14 amino acids. CDR3 sequence (DNA): TGTGCCAGCAGCGTAGTAGGCAGCTCCTACGAGCAGTACTTC. It specifies CASSVVGSSYEQYF.

The genes are TRBV28 and TRBJ2-7; perhaps TRBD1 as D (6 bases). V was shortened by 6 bases and J by 2 bases, with 11 bases between the two germline ends. This CDR3 comprises 13 residues. The V gene's germline CDR1 is MDHEN and CDR2 SYDVKM. In nucleotides, the CDR3 is TGTGCCAGCAGGCAGGACAGACCCTACGAGCAGTACTTC. Its protein is CASRQDRPYEQYF.

This chain joins TRBV24-1 and TRBJ2-1; 7 positions agree with TRBD1. CDR1 is KGHDR, CDR2 SFDVKD, per germline. The CDR3 consists of 13 residues. V shed 2 bases and J 9 bases; nucleotides not matched to a gene: 3. CDR3: CATSDYRGFEQFF. The CDR3, as DNA: TGTGCCACCAGTGATTACAGGGGTTTTGAGCAGTTCTTC.

The J gene is TRBJ2-1, the V gene TRBV19, with D unclear. V was trimmed by 4 bases and J by 1 base, leaving 8 bases between them. CDR1 and CDR2 (germline): LNHDA, SQIVND (reference sequence). This CDR3 is 14 amino acids long. The CDR3 reads CASSRTFSYNEQFF. In nucleotides, the CDR3 is TGTGCCAGTAGTAGGACGTTTTCCTACAATGAGCAGTTCTTC.

The chain joins TRBV5-1 to TRBJ2-7; D unclear. The CDR3 is made up of 14 amino acids. Per germline, CDR1 SGHRS and CDR2 YFSETQ. The V and J ends lost 0 bases and 0 bases respectively, with 7 bases between them. CDR3: CASSLGLSSYEQYF. The CDR3 bases are TGCGCCAGCAGCTTGGGGTTGAGCTCCTACGAGCAGTACTTC.

This clone showed up just once. The gene calls are TRBV6-5 and TRBJ2-3; TRBD1 matches at 7 bases. From germline, CDR1 is MNHEY and CDR2 SVGAGI. The CDR3 spans 13 residues. J was trimmed by 3 bases and V by 11 bases; bases with no gene match: 8. The CDR3 sequence: CAGWAGGTDTQYF. In DNA, the CDR3 is TGTGCCGGATGGGCAGGGGGTACAGATACGCAGTATTTT.

This clone was recorded only once. The chain combines TRBV11-2 with TRBJ1-5; D gene uncertain. The germline V and J ends were trimmed by 2 bases and 6 bases, with 14 bases remaining between them. This CDR3 is built from 15 residues. Germline CDR1 is SGHAT and CDR2 is FQNNGV. CDR3 DNA: TGTGCCAGCAGCTTAAGCGGGGTCGAGGGTCAGCCCCAGCATTTT. Translation: CASSLSGVEGQPQHF.

This clone was detected only a few times. The rearrangement uses TRBV7-9 and TRBJ2-7, with 8 bases that match TRBD2. The germline CDR1 and CDR2 sequences are SEHNR and FQNEAQ (reference sequence). CDR3 length: 18 amino acids. J was trimmed by 4 bases and V by 5 bases; bases with no gene match: 19. In DNA, the CDR3 is TGTGCCAGCAGCGGATCCACGATCCGGGAGGGCCCTAGGTACGAGCAGTACTTC. It translates to CASSGSTIREGPRYEQYF.

V and J are TRBV19 and TRBJ1-1; D remains unclear. This CDR3 spans 12 amino acids. Looked up from germline, CDR1 is LNHDA and CDR2 is SQIVND (reference sequence). V was trimmed by 7 bases and J by 7 bases, leaving 13 bases between them. The CDR3 DNA is TGTGCCAGTACTTTCAGAAGAGGTGAAGCTTTCTTT. This codes for CASTFRRGEAFF.

This clone was detected once. V is TRBV5-6 and J is TRBJ2-1; 9 nucleotides line up with TRBD2. J was trimmed by 2 bases and V by 5 bases; bases with no gene match: 14. This CDR3 spans 18 amino acids. From germline, CDR1 is SGHDT and CDR2 YYEEEE. Written as DNA, the CDR3 is TGTGCCAGCAGTCGGATCTTAGCGGGAGAGAGGACCTACAATGAGCAGTTCTTC. As protein: CASSRILAGERTYNEQFF. The complete variable domain, with remaining parts taken from reference TRBV5-6 and TRBJ2-1, reads DAGVTQSPTHLIKTRGQQVTLRCSPKSGHDTVSWYQQALGQGPQFIFQYYEEEERQRGNFPDRFSGHQFPNYSSELNVNALLLGDSALYLCASSRILAGERTYNEQFFGPGTRLTVL.

The V gene is TRBV7-2, the J gene TRBJ1-2; possibly TRBD1 for D (5 bases). Germline V lookup: CDR1 SGHTA, CDR2 FQGNSA. The CDR3 totals 14 residues. The ends were cut back, 3 bases at V and 6 bases at J, with 14 bases in the middle. CDR3 sequence (DNA): TGTGCCAGCAGCTTCCGGGACCCGGCGAATGGCTACACCTTC. It codes for CASSFRDPANGYTF.